Listed here are 14 T cell receptor beta chains from one sample, sequenced in a study of beta chain features in type 1 diabetes. Of the isolated RNA, all was reverse transcribed, and so the sequenced material was expressed TCRB transcripts. TCRdb's table, derived via immunoSEQ multiplex PCR, lists solely in-frame clones and lacks some. The table lists a few hundred thousand clones, about 15% of them singletons. What was sequenced was central memory CD4+ T cells from blood. The source is a man between 25 and 39 years old in good health.

This clone was seen more than once but under ten times. The V call is TRBV9, the J call TRBJ1-2; TRBD1 matches at 11 bases. The CDR3 spans 16 residues. Germline CDR1 is SGDLS and CDR2 is YYNGEE. Trimming at V came to 4 bases and at J to 4 bases, leaving 9 bases not matched to a gene. In DNA form, the CDR3 reads TGTGCCAGCAGCTTAACTTGGACAGGGGGCGCCTATGGCTACACCTTC. Translating gives CASSLTWTGGAYGYTF.

This clone appeared a few times. Other DNA sequences within the sample encode an identical CDR3. The chain combines TRBV30 with TRBJ2-7; D is unresolved. The CDR3 is 13 residues long. Trimming removed 3 bases from V and 3 bases from J, with 12 bases in between. Germline V gene data show CDR1 as GTSNPN and CDR2 as SVGIG (reference sequence). CDR3 nucleotides: TGTGCCTGGAGCGTCTCCCTTTACTACGAGCAGTACGTC. The encoded protein is CAWSVSLYYEQYV.

This clone was observed a handful of times. The V gene is TRBV5-8, the J gene TRBJ2-2, with TRBD2 identical over 7 bases. V shed 4 bases and J 9 bases; nucleotides not matched to a gene: 15. Germline CDR1 SGHTS, CDR2 YDEGEE. The CDR3 loop spans 16 amino acids. Here the CDR3 reads CASSPLAAGVRRELFF. CDR3 bases: TGTGCCAGCAGCCCGCTAGCGGCGGGGGTACGGCGGGAGCTGTTTTTT.

The sample holds a few counts of this clone. The genes are TRBV5-1 and TRBJ1-3; D is ambiguous. V gave up 0 bases and J gave up 0 bases, with 4 bases separating them. Germline V gives CDR1 SGHRS, CDR2 YFSETQ. The CDR3 extends over 14 amino acids. CDR3 amino acids: CASSLESSGNTIYF. As DNA, the CDR3 is TGCGCCAGCAGCTTGGAGAGCTCTGGAAACACCATATATTTT. Full variable domain (missing parts from reference TRBV5-1 and TRBJ1-3): KAGVTQTPRYLIKTRGQQVTLSCSPISGHRSVSWYQQTPGQGLQFLFEYFSETQRNKGNFPGRFSGRQFSNSRSEMNVSTLELGDSALYLCASSLESSGNTIYFGEGSWLTVV.

The chain employs TRBV27 and TRBJ1-1; D is undetermined. There are 14 residues in the CDR3. CDR1 and CDR2 from the germline V gene are MNHEY and SMNVEV (reference sequence). Between the trimmed V and J ends, which lost 3 bases and 0 bases, there was a span of 8 bases. The CDR3 nucleotides are TGTGCCAGCAGTTTGCCCGGGGTGAACACTGAAGCTTTCTTT. Its protein is CASSLPGVNTEAFF.

This clone came up many times. V gene TRBV19 combines with J gene TRBJ2-5; D might be TRBD1 (6 bases). The CDR3 is made up of 13 amino acids. Trimming removed 10 bases at V and 5 bases at J, with 17 bases between. Germline lookup yields CDR1 LNHDA and CDR2 SQIVND (reference sequence). This chain's CDR3 is CATGQKVAETQYF. As DNA, the CDR3 is TGTGCCACGGGACAAAAGGTTGCGGAGACCCAGTACTTC.

This clone was observed a handful of times. V and J are TRBV28 and TRBJ1-2, with a weak D call TRBD1 (5 bases). Germline V gene data show CDR1 as MDHEN and CDR2 as SYDVKM. The CDR3 runs to 18 residues. Trimming took off 9 bases at V and 8 bases at J, with 34 bases between the two ends. CDR3 sequence: CASQIPESGVRAGGGYTF. For the CDR3, the DNA is TGTGCCAGTCAGATACCTGAGTCCGGTGTACGGGCCGGGGGAGGCTACACCTTC.

The rearrangement joins TRBV5-4 to TRBJ1-1, with D tentatively TRBD1 (6 bases). Trimming shortened V by 3 bases and J by 0 bases, and 9 bases separated the two germline ends. CDR3 length equals 14 residues. Germline V gene sequence: CDR1 SGHNT, CDR2 YYREEE (reference sequence). In nucleotides, the CDR3 is TGTGCCAGCAGCTCACAGGGAGTGAACACTGAAGCTTTCTTT. Its protein product is CASSSQGVNTEAFF.

This clone was seen a few times. V usage is TRBV14 and J usage is TRBJ2-2, with a possible D match to TRBD2 (5 bases). V was clipped by 4 bases and J by 4 bases, with 13 bases between them. Germline-derived CDR1 and CDR2 are SGHDN and FVKESK. The CDR3 totals 15 residues. CDR3 sequence reads: CASSPWRQTTGELFF. In DNA, the CDR3 is TGTGCCAGCAGCCCATGGAGGCAGACCACCGGGGAGCTGTTTTTT.

This clone was seen a handful of times. The V call is TRBV5-8, the J call TRBJ1-2; D gene uncertain. The CDR3 is 13 residues long. V was pared by 2 bases and J by 6 bases, with 11 bases between. Germline-derived CDR1 and CDR2 are SGHTS and YDEGEE. The CDR3 sequence is CASSLRGLDGYTF. CDR3 in DNA: TGTGCCAGCAGCTTACGAGGGTTGGATGGCTACACCTTC.

This clone showed up just a few times. CDR3 nucleotide sequence: TGTGCCAGCCTCCCACCACAGTATAACACTGAAGCTTTCTTT. This gives the protein CASLPPQYNTEAFF. This chain joins TRBV21-1 and TRBJ1-1; TRBD1, as called in the table, went unchecked against the DNA. TRBV21-1 is noted as a pseudogene. The CDR3 is 14 amino acids.

The rearrangement uses TRBV7-2 and TRBJ2-3; D is unresolved. The germline CDR1 and CDR2 sequences are SGHTA and FQGNSA. V was shortened by 2 bases and J by 4 bases, with 7 bases between the two germline ends. CDR3 length: 13 amino acids. For the CDR3, the DNA is TGTGCCAGCAGCTTAAATGCCCCAGATACGCAGTATTTT. Protein: CASSLNAPDTQYF.

The chain couples TRBV10-3 to TRBJ2-3, with D possibly matching TRBD1 (6 bases). Germline V gene data show CDR1 as ENHRY and CDR2 as SYGVKD. This CDR3 is 13 amino acids long. Trimming cost V 1 base and J 5 bases, with 7 bases left between them. CDR3 sequence (DNA): TGTGCCATCAGTGAGTACAGGGAAGATACGCAGTATTTT. This translates into CAISEYREDTQYF.

This clone was seen just once. The chain is built from TRBV7-6 and TRBJ2-3; 12 bases fit TRBD1. The V gene end was trimmed by 2 bases and the J gene end by 6 bases; junction bases not matched to a gene: 6. In germline, CDR1 is SGHVS, CDR2 FNYEAQ. The length of the CDR3 is 16 residues. The CDR3 nucleotides read TGTGCCAGCAGCTTAAGCGGGACAGGGGGCTCGGATACGCAGTATTTT. This sequence encodes CASSLSGTGGSDTQYF.